The source of this T cell receptor (beta chain) is a study of blood T cell repertoires in COVID-19. About the research overall: Nucleic acid was either cDNA or gDNA, and it came from T cells, B-cell-depleted T cells, or PBMCs.

The CDR3 has 14 residues. CDR1 is MNHNS and CDR2 is SASEGT in the germline V gene. Deletions cut 2 bases from V and 0 bases from J, with 5 bases between. Original methodology: For nucleated cells, counts were estimated from reference gene primer amplification. Method: immunoSEQ multiplex PCR; TCRdb's copy keeps in-frame clones and lacks some. V, J and clone size reflect that table, while D and trimming were determined from the DNA. The sample shows roughly 71,000 clones, around 90% of them seen only once. This TCR came from a man between 45 and 60 years old with acute or convalescent COVID-19. The rearrangement joins TRBV6-1 to TRBJ1-5; D is unresolved. Specimen: peripheral blood. The CDR3 loop reads CASSELLSNQPQHF. The CDR3 nucleotides read TGTGCCAGCAGTGAATTACTTAGCAATCAGCCCCAGCATTTT.